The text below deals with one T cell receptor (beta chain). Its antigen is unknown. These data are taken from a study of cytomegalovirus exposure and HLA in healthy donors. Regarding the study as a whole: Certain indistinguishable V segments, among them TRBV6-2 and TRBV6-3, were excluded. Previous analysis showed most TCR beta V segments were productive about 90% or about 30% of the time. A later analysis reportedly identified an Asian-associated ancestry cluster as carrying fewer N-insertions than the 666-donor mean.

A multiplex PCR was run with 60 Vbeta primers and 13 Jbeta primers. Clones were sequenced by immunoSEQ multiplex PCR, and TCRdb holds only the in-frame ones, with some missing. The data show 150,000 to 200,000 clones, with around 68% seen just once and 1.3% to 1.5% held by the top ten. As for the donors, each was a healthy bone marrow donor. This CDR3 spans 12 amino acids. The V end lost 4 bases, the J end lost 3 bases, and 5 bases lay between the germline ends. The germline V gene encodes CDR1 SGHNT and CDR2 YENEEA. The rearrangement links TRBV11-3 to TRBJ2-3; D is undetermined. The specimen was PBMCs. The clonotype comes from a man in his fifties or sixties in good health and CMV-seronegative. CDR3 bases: TGTGCCAGCAGCTCTCTGACAGATACGCAGTATTTT. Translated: CASSSLTDTQYF.